This T cell receptor (beta chain) came from a study of blood T cell repertoires in COVID-19. The protocol was immunoSEQ multiplex PCR, while the TCRdb copy is restricted to in-frame clones and leaves out a portion. The sample has 85,000 to 95,000 clones; roughly 89% are singletons. The length of the CDR3 is 14 residues. Germline CDR1 reads LGHNT; CDR2 reads FRNRAP. V was pared by 2 bases and J by 4 bases, with 11 bases between. This chain links TRBV12-5 with TRBJ1-1; D perhaps matches TRBD1 (6 bases). The sequenced sample was peripheral blood. This sequence was found in a man between 60 and 75 years old with COVID-19, enrolled during active disease. Here the CDR3 DNA reads TGTGCTAGTGGTTTGTGGGACACCGCCACTGAAGCTTTCTTT. Its translation is CASGLWDTATEAFF. Filled out from reference TRBV12-5 and TRBJ1-1, the complete variable domain reads DARVTQTPRHKVTEMGQEVTMRCQPILGHNTVFWYRQTMMQGLELLAYFRNRAPLDDSGMPKDRFSAEMPDATLATLKIQPSEPRDSAVYFCASGLWDTATEAFFGQGTRLTVV.